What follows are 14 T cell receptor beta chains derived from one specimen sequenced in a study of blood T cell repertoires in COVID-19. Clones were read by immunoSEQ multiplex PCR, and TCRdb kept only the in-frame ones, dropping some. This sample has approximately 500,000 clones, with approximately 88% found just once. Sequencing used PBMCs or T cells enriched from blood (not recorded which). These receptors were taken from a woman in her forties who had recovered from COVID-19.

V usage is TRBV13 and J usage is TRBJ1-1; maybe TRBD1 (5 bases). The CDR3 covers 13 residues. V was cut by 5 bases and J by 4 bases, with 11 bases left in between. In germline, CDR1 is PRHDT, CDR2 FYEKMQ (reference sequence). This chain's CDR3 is CASSPRGGTEAFF. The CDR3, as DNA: TGTGCCAGCAGCCCTAGGGGAGGCACTGAAGCTTTCTTT.

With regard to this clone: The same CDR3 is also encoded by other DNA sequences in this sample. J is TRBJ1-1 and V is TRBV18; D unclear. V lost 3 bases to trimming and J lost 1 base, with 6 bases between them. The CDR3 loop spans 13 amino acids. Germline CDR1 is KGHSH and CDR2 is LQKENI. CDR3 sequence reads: CASSPQANTEAFF. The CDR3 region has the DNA TGTGCCAGCTCACCCCAGGCGAACACTGAAGCTTTCTTT.

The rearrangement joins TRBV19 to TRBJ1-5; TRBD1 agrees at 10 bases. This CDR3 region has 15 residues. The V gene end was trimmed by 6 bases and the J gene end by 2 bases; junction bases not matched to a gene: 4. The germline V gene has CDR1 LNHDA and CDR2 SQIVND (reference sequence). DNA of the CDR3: TGTGCCAGTAGGGGACAGGGGTTCGGCAATCAGCCCCAGCATTTT. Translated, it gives CASRGQGFGNQPQHF. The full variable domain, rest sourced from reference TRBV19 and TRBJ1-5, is DGGITQSPKYLFRKEGQNVTLSCEQNLNHDAMYWYRQDPGQGLRLIYYSQIVNDFQKGDIAEGYSVSREKKESFPLTVTSAQKNPTAFYLCASRGQGFGNQPQHFGDGTRLSIL.

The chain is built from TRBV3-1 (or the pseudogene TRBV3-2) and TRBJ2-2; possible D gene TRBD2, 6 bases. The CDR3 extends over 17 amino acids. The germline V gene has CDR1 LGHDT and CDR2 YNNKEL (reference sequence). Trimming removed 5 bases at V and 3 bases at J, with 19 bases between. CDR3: CASSCGGSPGDTGELFF. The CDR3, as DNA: TGTGCCAGCAGCTGTGGGGGTTCCCCGGGGGACACCGGGGAGCTGTTTTTT.

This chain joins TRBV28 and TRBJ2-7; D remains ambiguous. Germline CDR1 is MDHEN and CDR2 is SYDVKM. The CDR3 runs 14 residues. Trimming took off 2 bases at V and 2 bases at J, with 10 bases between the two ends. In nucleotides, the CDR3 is TGTGCCAGCAGTTTAAAACAGCCAGCCTACGAGCAGTACTTC. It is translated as CASSLKQPAYEQYF.

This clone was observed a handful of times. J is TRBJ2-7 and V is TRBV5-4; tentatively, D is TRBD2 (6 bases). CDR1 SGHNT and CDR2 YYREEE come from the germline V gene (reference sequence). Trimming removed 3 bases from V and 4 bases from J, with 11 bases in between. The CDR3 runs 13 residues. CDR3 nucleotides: TGTGCCAGCAGCTGGACTACCTCATACGAGCAGTACTTC. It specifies CASSWTTSYEQYF.

The CDR3 is CASSGRLASTDTQYF. The CDR3 coding sequence is TGTGCCAGCAGTGGCAGGCTAGCTAGCACAGATACGCAGTATTTT. V and J are TRBV11-3 and TRBJ2-3, with D possibly TRBD2 on 5 matching bases. CDR1 and CDR2 (germline): SGHNT, YENEEA. There are 15 residues in the CDR3. V dropped 6 bases and J dropped 0 bases, with 13 bases sitting between them.

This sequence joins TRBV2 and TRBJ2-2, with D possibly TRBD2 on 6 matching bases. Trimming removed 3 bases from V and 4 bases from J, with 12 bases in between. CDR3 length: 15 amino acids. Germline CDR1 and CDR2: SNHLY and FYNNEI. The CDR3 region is CASSEETRSTGELFF. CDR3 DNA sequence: TGTGCCAGCAGTGAGGAGACTAGAAGCACCGGGGAGCTGTTTTTT.

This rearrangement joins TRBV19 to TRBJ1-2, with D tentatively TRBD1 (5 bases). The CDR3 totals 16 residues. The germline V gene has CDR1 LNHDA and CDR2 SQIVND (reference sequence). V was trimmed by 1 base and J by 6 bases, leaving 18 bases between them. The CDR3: CASSIGGRGRTDGYTF. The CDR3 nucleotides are TGTGCCAGTAGTATAGGGGGGAGGGGACGCACCGATGGCTACACCTTC.

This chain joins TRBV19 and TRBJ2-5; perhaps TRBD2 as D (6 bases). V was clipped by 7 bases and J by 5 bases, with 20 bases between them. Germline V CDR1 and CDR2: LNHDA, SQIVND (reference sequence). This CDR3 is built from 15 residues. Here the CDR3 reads CASTLGPGDGETQYF. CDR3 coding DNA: TGTGCCAGTACCCTCGGGCCGGGAGACGGGGAGACCCAGTACTTC.

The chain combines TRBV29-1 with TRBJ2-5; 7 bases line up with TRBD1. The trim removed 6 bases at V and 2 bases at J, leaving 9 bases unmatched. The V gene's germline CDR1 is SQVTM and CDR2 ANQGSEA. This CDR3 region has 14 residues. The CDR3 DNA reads TGCAGCGTGCGATTAGGGACAGCTCAAGAGACCCAGTACTTC. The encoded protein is CSVRLGTAQETQYF.

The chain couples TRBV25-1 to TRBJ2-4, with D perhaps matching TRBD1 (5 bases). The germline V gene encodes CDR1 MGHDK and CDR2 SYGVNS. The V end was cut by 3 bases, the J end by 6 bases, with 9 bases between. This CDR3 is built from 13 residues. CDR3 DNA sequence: TGTGCCAGCAGTGATCCTCAGGGAAACATTCAGTACTTC. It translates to CASSDPQGNIQYF.

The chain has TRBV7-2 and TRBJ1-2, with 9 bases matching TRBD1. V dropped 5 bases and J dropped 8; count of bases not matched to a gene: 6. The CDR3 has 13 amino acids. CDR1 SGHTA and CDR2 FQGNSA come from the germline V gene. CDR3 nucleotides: TGTGCCAGCAGCCCGGACAGGGGCTGGGGCTACACCTTC. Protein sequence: CASSPDRGWGYTF.

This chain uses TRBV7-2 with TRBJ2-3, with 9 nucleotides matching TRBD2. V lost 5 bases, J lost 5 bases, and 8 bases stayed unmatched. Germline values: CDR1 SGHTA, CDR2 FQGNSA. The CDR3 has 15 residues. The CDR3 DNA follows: TGTGCCAGCAGCGCCTTTAGCGGGAGTATAGATACGCAGTATTTT. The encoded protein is CASSAFSGSIDTQYF.